This T cell receptor (beta chain) came from a study of cytomegalovirus exposure and HLA in healthy donors. Looking at the study overall: There were about 86 million unique TCRs (from HLA-typed donors) in an early data release.

Vbeta (60) and Jbeta (13) primers were used in the PCR. This table comes from immunoSEQ multiplex PCR, and its TCRdb copy is limited to in-frame clones, with some not included. The sample lists 250,000 or so clones; about 83% were seen once. The CDR3 is 15 amino acids. Trimming at V came to 5 bases and at J to 7 bases, leaving 10 bases not matched to a gene. Germline CDR1 is SGHTA and CDR2 is FQGTGA. The genes are TRBV7-3 and TRBJ2-4; 8 positions agree with TRBD1. Sequenced input: PBMCs. This clonotype was sampled from a human donor in good health. The DNA of the CDR3 is TGTGCCAGCAGCCCCCGGACAGGGTCGATGAACATTCAGTACTTC. This gives the protein CASSPRTGSMNIQYF.